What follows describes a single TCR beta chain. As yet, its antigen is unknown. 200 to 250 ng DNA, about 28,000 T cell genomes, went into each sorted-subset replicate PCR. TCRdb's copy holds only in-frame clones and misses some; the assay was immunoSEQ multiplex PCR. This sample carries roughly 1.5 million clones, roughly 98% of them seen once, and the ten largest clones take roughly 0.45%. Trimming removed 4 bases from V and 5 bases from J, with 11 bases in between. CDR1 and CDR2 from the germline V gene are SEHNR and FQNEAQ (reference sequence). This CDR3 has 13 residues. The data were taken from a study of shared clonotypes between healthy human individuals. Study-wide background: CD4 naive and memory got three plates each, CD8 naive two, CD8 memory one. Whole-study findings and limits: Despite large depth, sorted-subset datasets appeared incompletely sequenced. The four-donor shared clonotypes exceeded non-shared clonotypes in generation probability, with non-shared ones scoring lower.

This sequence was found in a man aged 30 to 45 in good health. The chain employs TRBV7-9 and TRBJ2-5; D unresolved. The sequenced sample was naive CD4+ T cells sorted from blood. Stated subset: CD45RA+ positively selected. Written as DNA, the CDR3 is TGTGCCAGCAGCTCCTCTGGCCCTGAGACCCAGTACTTC. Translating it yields CASSSSGPETQYF.